This is a list of T cell receptor beta chains from one sample in a study of T cell responses to AZD1222 COVID-19 vaccine. This table comes from immunoSEQ multiplex PCR, and its TCRdb copy is limited to in-frame clones, with some not included. The data hold under 150,000 clones, with more than 75% observed a single time. The sample was peripheral blood, taken on day 0 of AZD1222 vaccination. Receptors originate from an adult in good health. CDR3s include the opening cysteine and the closing phenylalanine or tryptophan.

CDR3 protein | CDR3 length | J gene | V gene
CASSSESGYNEQFF | 14 | TRBJ2-1 | TRBV7-2
CASSRAAGSTDTQYF | 15 | TRBJ2-3 | TRBV4-1
CASSTGTENTEAFF | 14 | TRBJ1-1 | TRBV19
CASSHLDREGEQFF | 14 | TRBJ2-1 | TRBV4-3
CATTPLGAGEQYF | 13 | TRBJ2-7 | TRBV5-1
CASSVGGLGSYNEQFF | 16 | TRBJ2-1 | TRBV10-2
CASSLSTRETQYF | 13 | TRBJ2-5 | TRBV7-3
CASSPWSSGNTIYF | 14 | TRBJ1-3 | TRBV7-8
CASSARTGVTNEKLFF | 16 | TRBJ1-4 | TRBV5-6
CASSLLLTGTGANVLTF | 17 | TRBJ2-6 | TRBV9
CASSEYGSEQFF | 12 | TRBJ2-1 | TRBV2
CASSLLSTDTQYF | 13 | TRBJ2-3 | TRBV3-1/TRBV3-2
CASSHHPDSFPNTGELFF | 18 | TRBJ2-2 | TRBV4-3
CASSQGHGNTIYF | 13 | TRBJ1-3 | TRBV4-3
CAISDTRGTGTEKAFF | 16 | TRBJ1-1 | TRBV10-3
CASARDRGYTF | 11 | TRBJ1-2 | TRBV6-5
CASSSQKNYGYTF | 13 | TRBJ1-2 | TRBV27
CASSLRPGSGSGELFF | 16 | TRBJ2-2 | TRBV7-3
CASSGGPSYGYTF | 13 | TRBJ1-2 | TRBV2
CASSGPRQGRVHEQYF | 16 | TRBJ2-7 | TRBV28
CASSRGLNTEAFF | 13 | TRBJ1-1 | TRBV18
CSARWELEAFF | 11 | TRBJ1-1 | TRBV20-1
CASSQGLAGVSVEQFF | 16 | TRBJ2-1 | TRBV11-2
CASSHTRDRGMRRTNVLTF | 19 | TRBJ2-6 | TRBV11-3
CASSPLSSTGWVGGYTF | 17 | TRBJ1-2 | TRBV4-3
CASSRTGSSDEAFF | 14 | TRBJ1-1 | TRBV3-1/TRBV3-2
CASSPDGDYNEQFF | 14 | TRBJ2-1 | TRBV9
CASSQAPRPTEAFF | 14 | TRBJ1-1 | TRBV4-3
CASRLGRTSGNYEQFF | 16 | TRBJ2-1 | TRBV12-2
CASREDRSQPQHF | 13 | TRBJ1-5 | TRBV12-3/TRBV12-4
CASRWQGRNTEAFF | 14 | TRBJ1-1 | TRBV3-1/TRBV3-2
CASSPRSYEQYF | 12 | TRBJ2-7 | TRBV3-1/TRBV3-2
CASSEALRTGNQPQHF | 16 | TRBJ1-5 | TRBV2
CASSLFKGGGEETQYF | 16 | TRBJ2-5 | TRBV7-6
CASSFPTGHRNQPQHF | 16 | TRBJ1-5 | TRBV28
CASSQETGGYNEQFF | 15 | TRBJ2-1 | TRBV4-2
CASSVATGYNSPLHF | 15 | TRBJ1-6 | TRBV9
CASSKSYEQYF | 11 | TRBJ2-7 | TRBV14
CASSRRDGSQPQHF | 14 | TRBJ1-5 | TRBV7-2
CASYPGQGSGELFF | 14 | TRBJ2-2 | TRBV28
CASSRTIEAFF | 11 | TRBJ1-1 | TRBV19
CASSFSAHSEAFF | 13 | TRBJ1-1 | TRBV7-3
CASSGGQGAGRNSNQPQHF | 19 | TRBJ1-5 | TRBV13
CASSPSTGAYTEAFF | 15 | TRBJ1-1 | TRBV5-5
CASSSTLPVPGQNYEQYF | 18 | TRBJ2-7 | TRBV19
CSASSGSKNTIYF | 13 | TRBJ1-3 | TRBV20-1
CASSPDSSGYNSPLHF | 16 | TRBJ1-6 | TRBV18
CASSPPGVGYTF | 12 | TRBJ1-2 | TRBV6-5
CASNRGQSNYGYTF | 14 | TRBJ1-2 | TRBV6-5
CASSLDRPYEQYF | 13 | TRBJ2-7 | TRBV12-3/TRBV12-4
CASSSAGGDTQYF | 13 | TRBJ2-3 | TRBV11-1
CASSKGAPNQQFF | 13 | TRBJ2-1 | TRBV21-1
CATSASTGLSQPQHF | 15 | TRBJ1-5 | TRBV15